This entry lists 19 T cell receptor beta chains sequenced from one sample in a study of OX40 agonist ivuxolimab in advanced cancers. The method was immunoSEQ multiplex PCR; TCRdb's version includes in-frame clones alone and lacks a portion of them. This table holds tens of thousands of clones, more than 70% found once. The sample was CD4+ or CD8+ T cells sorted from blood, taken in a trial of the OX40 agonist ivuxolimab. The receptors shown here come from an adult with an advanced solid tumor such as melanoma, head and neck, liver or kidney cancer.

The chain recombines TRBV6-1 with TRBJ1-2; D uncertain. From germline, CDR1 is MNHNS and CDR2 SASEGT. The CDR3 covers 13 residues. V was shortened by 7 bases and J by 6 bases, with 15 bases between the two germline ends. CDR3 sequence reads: CASIPNEYDGYTF. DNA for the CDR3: TGTGCCAGCATCCCGAACGAGTACGATGGCTACACCTTC.

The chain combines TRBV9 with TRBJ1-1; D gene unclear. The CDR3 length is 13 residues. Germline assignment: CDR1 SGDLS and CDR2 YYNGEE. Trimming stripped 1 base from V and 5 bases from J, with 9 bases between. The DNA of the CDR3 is TGTGCCAGCAGCGTAACGGGGTGGACTGAAGCTTTCTTT. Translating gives CASSVTGWTEAFF.

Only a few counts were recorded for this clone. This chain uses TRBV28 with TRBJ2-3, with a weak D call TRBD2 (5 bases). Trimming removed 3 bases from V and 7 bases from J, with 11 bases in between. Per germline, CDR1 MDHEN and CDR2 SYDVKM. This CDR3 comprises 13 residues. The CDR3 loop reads CASSFRGSYTQYF. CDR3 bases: TGTGCCAGCAGTTTTAGAGGGTCATATACGCAGTATTTT.

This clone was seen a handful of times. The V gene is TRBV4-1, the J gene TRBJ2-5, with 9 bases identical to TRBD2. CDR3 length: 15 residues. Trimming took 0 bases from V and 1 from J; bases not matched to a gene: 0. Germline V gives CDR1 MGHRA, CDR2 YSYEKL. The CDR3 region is CASSQERGGQETQYF. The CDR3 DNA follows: TGCGCCAGCAGCCAAGAGCGGGGGGGCCAAGAGACCCAGTACTTC.

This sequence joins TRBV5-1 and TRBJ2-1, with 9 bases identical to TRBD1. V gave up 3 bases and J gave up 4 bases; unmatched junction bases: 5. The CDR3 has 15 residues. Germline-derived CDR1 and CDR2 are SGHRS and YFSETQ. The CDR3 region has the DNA TGCGCCAGCAGCTATACCGGGACAGGGTACAATGAGCAGTTCTTC. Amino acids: CASSYTGTGYNEQFF.

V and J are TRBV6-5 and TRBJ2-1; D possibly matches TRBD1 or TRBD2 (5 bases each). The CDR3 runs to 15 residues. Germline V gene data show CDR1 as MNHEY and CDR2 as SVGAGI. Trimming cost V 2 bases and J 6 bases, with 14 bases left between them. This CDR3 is CASSYAGDRTNEQFF. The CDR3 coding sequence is TGTGCCAGCAGTTACGCTGGGGACCGCACCAATGAGCAGTTCTTC.

This CDR3 reads CASSYSEGAPYNEQFF. As DNA, the CDR3 is TGTGCCAGCAGTTACTCGGAGGGGGCGCCCTACAATGAGCAGTTCTTC. The V and J genes are TRBV6-5 and TRBJ2-1, with D possibly matching TRBD1 (7 bases). V was clipped by 0 bases and J by 2 bases, with 11 bases between them. The CDR3 runs 16 residues. CDR1 MNHEY and CDR2 SVGAGI come from the germline V gene.

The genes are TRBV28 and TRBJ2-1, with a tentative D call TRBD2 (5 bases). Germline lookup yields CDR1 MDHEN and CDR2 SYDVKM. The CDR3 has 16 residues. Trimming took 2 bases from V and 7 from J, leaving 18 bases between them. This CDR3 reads CASSLPAESPSNEQFF. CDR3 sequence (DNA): TGTGCCAGCAGTTTACCAGCGGAGAGTCCGAGTAATGAGCAGTTCTTC. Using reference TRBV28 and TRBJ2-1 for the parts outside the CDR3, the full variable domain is DVKVTQSSRYLVKRTGEKVFLECVQDMDHENMFWYRQDPGLGLRLIYFSYDVKMKEKGDIPEGYSVSREKKERFSLILESASTNQTSMYLCASSLPAESPSNEQFFGPGTRLTVL.

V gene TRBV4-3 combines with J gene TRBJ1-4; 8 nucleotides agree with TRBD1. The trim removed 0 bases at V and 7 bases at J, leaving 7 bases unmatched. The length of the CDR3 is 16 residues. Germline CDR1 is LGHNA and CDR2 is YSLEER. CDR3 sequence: CASSQDFVRGLEKLFF. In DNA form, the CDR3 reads TGCGCCAGCAGCCAAGATTTCGTCAGGGGGCTTGAAAAACTGTTTTTT.

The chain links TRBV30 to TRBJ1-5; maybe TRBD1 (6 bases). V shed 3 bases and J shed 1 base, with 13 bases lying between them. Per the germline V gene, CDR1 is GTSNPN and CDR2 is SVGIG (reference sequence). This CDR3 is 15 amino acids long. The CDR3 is CAWSGGALSNQPQHF. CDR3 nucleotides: TGTGCCTGGAGCGGGGGGGCCCTAAGCAATCAGCCCCAGCATTTT.

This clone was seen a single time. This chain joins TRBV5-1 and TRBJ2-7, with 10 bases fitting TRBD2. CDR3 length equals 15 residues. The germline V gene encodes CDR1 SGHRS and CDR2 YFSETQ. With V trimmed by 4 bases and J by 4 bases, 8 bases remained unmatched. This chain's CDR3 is CASSVRGLAEYEQYF. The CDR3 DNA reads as TGCGCCAGCAGCGTGCGCGGACTAGCGGAATACGAGCAGTACTTC. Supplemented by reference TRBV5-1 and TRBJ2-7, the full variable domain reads KAGVTQTPRYLIKTRGQQVTLSCSPISGHRSVSWYQQTPGQGLQFLFEYFSETQRNKGNFPGRFSGRQFSNSRSEMNVSTLELGDSALYLCASSVRGLAEYEQYFGPGTRLTVT.

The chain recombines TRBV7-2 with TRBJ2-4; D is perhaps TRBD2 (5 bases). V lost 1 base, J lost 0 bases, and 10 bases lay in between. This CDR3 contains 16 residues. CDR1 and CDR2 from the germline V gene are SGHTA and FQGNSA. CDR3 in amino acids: CASSLGQRLAKNIQYF. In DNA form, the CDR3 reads TGTGCCAGCAGCTTAGGCCAGCGGCTAGCCAAAAACATTCAGTACTTC.

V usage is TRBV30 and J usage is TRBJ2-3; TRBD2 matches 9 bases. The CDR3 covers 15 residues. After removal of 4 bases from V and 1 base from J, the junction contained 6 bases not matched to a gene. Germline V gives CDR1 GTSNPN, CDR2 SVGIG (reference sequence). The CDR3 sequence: CAWTGAGGRTDTQYF. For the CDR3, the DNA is TGTGCCTGGACCGGGGCGGGAGGGCGCACAGATACGCAGTATTTT.

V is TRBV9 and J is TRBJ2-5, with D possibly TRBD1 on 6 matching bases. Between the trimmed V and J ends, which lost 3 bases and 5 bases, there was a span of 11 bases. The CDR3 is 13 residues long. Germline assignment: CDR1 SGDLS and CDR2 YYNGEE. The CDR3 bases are TGTGCCAGCAGCGCTACTAGGGGGGAGACCCAGTACTTC. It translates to CASSATRGETQYF.

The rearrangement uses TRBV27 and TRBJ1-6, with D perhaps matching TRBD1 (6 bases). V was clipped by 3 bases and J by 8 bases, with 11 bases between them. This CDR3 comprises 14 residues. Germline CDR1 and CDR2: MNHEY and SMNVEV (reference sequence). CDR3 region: CASSFQGPDSPLHF. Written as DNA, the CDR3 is TGTGCCAGCAGTTTTCAGGGGCCAGATTCACCCCTCCACTTT.

CDR3 protein: CASSLRSGTSVDEQYF. Here the CDR3 DNA reads TGTGCCAGCAGCTTAAGGTCCGGGACTAGCGTCGACGAGCAGTACTTC. This chain uses TRBV11-2 with TRBJ2-7; 10 bases agree with TRBD2. In germline, CDR1 is SGHAT, CDR2 FQNNGV. CDR3 length: 16 amino acids. Trimming cost V 2 bases and J 5 bases; bases outside gene matches: 9. The full variable domain, its missing parts supplied by reference TRBV11-2 and TRBJ2-7, is EAGVAQSPRYKIIEKRQSVAFWCNPISGHATLYWYQQILGQGPKLLIQFQNNGVVDDSQLPKDRFSAERLKGVDSTLKIQPAKLEDSAVYLCASSLRSGTSVDEQYFGPGTRLTVT.

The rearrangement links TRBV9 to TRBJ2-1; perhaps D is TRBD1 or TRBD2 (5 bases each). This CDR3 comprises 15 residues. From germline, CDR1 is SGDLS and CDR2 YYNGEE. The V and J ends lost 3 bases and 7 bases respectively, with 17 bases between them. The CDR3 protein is CASSGAGTVRNEQFF. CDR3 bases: TGTGCCAGCAGCGGCGCCGGGACGGTAAGAAATGAGCAGTTCTTC. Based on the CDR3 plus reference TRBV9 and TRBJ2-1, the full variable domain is DSGVTQTPKHLITATGQRVTLRCSPRSGDLSVYWYQQSLDQGLQFLIQYYNGEERAKGNILERFSAQQFPDLHSELNLSSLELGDSALYFCASSGAGTVRNEQFFGPGTRLTVL.

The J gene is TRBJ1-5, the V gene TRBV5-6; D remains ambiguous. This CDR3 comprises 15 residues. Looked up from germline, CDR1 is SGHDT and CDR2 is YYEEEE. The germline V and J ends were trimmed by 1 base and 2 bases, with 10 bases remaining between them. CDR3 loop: CASSLRLARNQPQHF. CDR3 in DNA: TGTGCCAGCAGCTTGCGCCTTGCGCGCAATCAGCCCCAGCATTTT.

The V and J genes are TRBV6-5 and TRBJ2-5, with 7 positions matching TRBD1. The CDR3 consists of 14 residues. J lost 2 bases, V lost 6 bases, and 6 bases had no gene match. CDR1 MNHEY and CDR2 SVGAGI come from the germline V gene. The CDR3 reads CASRTGTEQETQYF. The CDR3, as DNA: TGTGCCAGCAGAACCGGGACAGAACAAGAGACCCAGTACTTC.